The 18 T cell receptor beta chains below come from one sample, sequenced in a study of T cell changes during pregnancy in multiple sclerosis. Profiling relied on immunoSEQ multiplex PCR, and the TCRdb table lists in-frame clones only, not all of them. The table shows more than 50,000 clones, with 91% occurring only once. The sequencing here drew on peripheral blood, taken before pregnancy. The origin of the receptors is a female donor with multiple sclerosis, enrolled in a pregnancy study.

This sequence joins TRBV4-3 and TRBJ1-6; 11 bases are shared with TRBD1. CDR3 length: 14 amino acids. Germline V gene lookup returns CDR1 LGHNA and CDR2 YSLEER. V lost 4 bases to trimming and J lost 10 bases; unmatched junction nucleotides: 3. CDR3 in DNA: TGCGCCAGCAGCCCCGGGACAGGGGGATCACCCCTCCACTTT. This codes for CASSPGTGGSPLHF.

The CDR3 nucleotides read TGTGCCAGTAGTATGTTGGGCGGCCGGGTAGGGGGACTGTTTTTT. It specifies CASSMLGGRVGGLFF. The J gene is TRBJ1-4, the V gene TRBV19; D possibly corresponds to TRBD1 (6 bases). The V gene's germline CDR1 is LNHDA and CDR2 SQIVND (reference sequence). This CDR3 has 15 amino acids. Between the trimmed V and J ends, which lost 3 bases and 13 bases, there was a span of 21 bases.

The chain combines TRBV18 with TRBJ2-1; D gene unclear. Looked up from germline, CDR1 is KGHSH and CDR2 is LQKENI. The V and J ends lost 0 bases and 0 bases respectively, with 6 bases between them. This CDR3 spans 15 amino acids. This chain's CDR3 is CASSPPGLSYNEQFF. In nucleotides, the CDR3 is TGTGCCAGCTCACCACCGGGCCTCTCCTACAATGAGCAGTTCTTC.

The chain joins TRBV4-1 to TRBJ1-2; perhaps TRBD1 as D (5 bases). V lost 0 bases, J lost 4 bases, and 15 bases lay in between. Looked up from germline, CDR1 is MGHRA and CDR2 is YSYEKL. The CDR3 sequence is 16 residues long. CDR3 region: CASSQEGAEGTYGYTF. The CDR3, as DNA: TGCGCCAGCAGCCAAGAGGGCGCGGAGGGGACCTATGGCTACACCTTC.

The chain carries TRBV18 and TRBJ2-3; TRBD1 aligns across 10 bases. V dropped 6 bases and J dropped 4; count of bases not matched to a gene: 10. The CDR3 runs 16 residues. CDR1 and CDR2 from the germline V gene are KGHSH and LQKENI. The DNA for the CDR3 is TGTGCCAGCTCCCGGTCCTCGGGACAGGGGCCAGATACGCAGTATTTT. This translates into CASSRSSGQGPDTQYF.

The chain carries TRBV15 and TRBJ2-5; 7 bases agree with TRBD2. Germline CDR1 is LNHNV and CDR2 is YYDKDF (reference sequence). Trimming at V came to 1 base and at J to 5 bases, leaving 7 bases not matched to a gene. The CDR3 extends over 15 amino acids. The CDR3 protein is CATSRGGGSTETQYF. CDR3 nucleotide sequence: TGTGCCACCAGCAGAGGGGGGGGTTCGACGGAGACCCAGTACTTC.

This clone occurred once. The chain links TRBV18 to TRBJ2-7, with D perhaps TRBD1 (6 bases). The CDR3 spans 13 residues. Germline V gene data show CDR1 as KGHSH and CDR2 as LQKENI. V was pared by 5 bases and J by 2 bases, with 10 bases between. CDR3 nucleotides: TGTGCCAGCTCATTACAGGGACCCTACGAGCAGTACTTC. It is translated as CASSLQGPYEQYF.

This sequence joins TRBV6-1 and TRBJ1-2; possible D gene TRBD1, 6 bases. Germline V lookup: CDR1 MNHNS, CDR2 SASEGT. The ends were cut back, 6 bases at V and 3 bases at J, with 17 bases in the middle. The CDR3 consists of 15 residues. The CDR3 coding sequence is TGTGCCAGCAGGATTGGGACAACTTTTGACTATGGCTACACCTTC. It translates to CASRIGTTFDYGYTF.

CDR3: CASSYRGQGDGYTF. As DNA, the CDR3 is TGTGCCAGCAGTTACCGGGGACAGGGAGATGGCTACACCTTC. J is TRBJ1-2 and V is TRBV6-5; 9 positions match TRBD1. The J segment lost 6 bases and the V segment lost 2 bases, leaving 4 bases of the junction unmatched. Germline V CDR1 and CDR2: MNHEY, SVGAGI. CDR3 size: 14 residues.

The V call is TRBV2, the J call TRBJ2-5, with D possibly TRBD2 on 7 matching bases. CDR1 is SNHLY, CDR2 FYNNEI, per germline. Trimming shortened V by 4 bases and J by 1 base, and 16 bases separated the two germline ends. The CDR3 loop spans 16 amino acids. CDR3 coding DNA: TGTGCCAGCAGTGGACGGGGGGCAGGGCCCCAAGAGACCCAGTACTTC. Amino acid sequence: CASSGRGAGPQETQYF.

The rearrangement joins TRBV5-6 to TRBJ1-3; 7 bases are a match to TRBD1. CDR1 is SGHDT and CDR2 is YYEEEE in the germline V gene. Trimming cost V 0 bases and J 8 bases; bases outside gene matches: 8. This CDR3 has 15 amino acids. In nucleotides, the CDR3 is TGTGCCAGCAGCTTGGGACAGGGAACCGTACACACCATATATTTT. Its translation: CASSLGQGTVHTIYF.

The chain couples TRBV9 to TRBJ2-1; no reliable D call. Deletions cut 0 bases from V and 3 bases from J, with 7 bases between. The CDR3 totals 14 residues. Germline CDR1 SGDLS, CDR2 YYNGEE. The CDR3 DNA follows: TGTGCCAGCAGCGTAGGCAACAGCTACAATGAGCAGTTCTTC. Its translation: CASSVGNSYNEQFF.

The chain uses TRBV5-4 and TRBJ1-1; D uncertain. Deletions cut 0 bases from V and 7 bases from J, with 7 bases between. CDR3 length equals 12 residues. From germline, CDR1 is SGHNT and CDR2 YYREEE (reference sequence). The DNA for the CDR3 is TGTGCCAGCAGCTTGGCAGGCTTTGAAGCTTTCTTT. Protein sequence: CASSLAGFEAFF.

V gene TRBV7-3 combines with J gene TRBJ2-7, with D unresolved. Germline V CDR1 and CDR2: SGHTA, FQGTGA. The CDR3 sequence is 15 residues long. V was cut by 7 bases and J by 2 bases, with 18 bases left in between. The CDR3 reads CASTNAPPRTYEQYF. The CDR3 DNA follows: TGTGCCAGCACTAATGCCCCCCCGAGAACCTACGAGCAGTACTTC.

This chain connects TRBV4-2 to TRBJ1-6, with TRBD1 matching 9 bases. Germline assignment: CDR1 LGHNA and CDR2 YNFKEQ. V trimming: 0 bases; J trimming: 13 bases; junction bases outside the gene matches: 7. CDR3 length: 15 amino acids. CDR3 protein: CASSQEGTGFRPLHF. For the CDR3, the DNA is TGTGCCAGCAGCCAAGAGGGGACAGGGTTTCGTCCCCTCCACTTT.

This clone turned up a few times. The rearrangement links TRBV20-1 to TRBJ1-1; perhaps TRBD1 as D (6 bases). V gave up 2 bases and J gave up 8 bases, with 6 bases separating them. The CDR3 spans 10 residues. Germline CDR1 DFQATT, CDR2 SNEGSKA (reference sequence). The CDR3 DNA is TGCAGTGCTAGAACAGGGGAAGCTTTCTTT. It translates to CSARTGEAFF.

The rearrangement joins TRBV4-1 to TRBJ2-6; D unclear. V shed 1 base and J shed 0 bases, with 4 bases lying between them. CDR1 and CDR2 from the germline V gene are MGHRA and YSYEKL. The CDR3 extends over 15 amino acids. CDR3 DNA: TGCGCCAGCAGCCAAGGTCACTCTGGGGCCAACGTCCTGACTTTC. This codes for CASSQGHSGANVLTF.

The rearrangement uses TRBV13 and TRBJ2-5, with 7 positions matching TRBD1. J lost 0 bases, V lost 6 bases, and 13 bases had no gene match. The CDR3 spans 17 residues. Germline CDR1 PRHDT, CDR2 FYEKMQ (reference sequence). CDR3 sequence (DNA): TGTGCCAGCAGTGGACAGGCCAAAGGGCAGTACCAAGAGACCCAGTACTTC. This codes for CASSGQAKGQYQETQYF. Combining the CDR3 with reference TRBV13 and TRBJ2-5 gives the whole variable domain AAGVIQSPRHLIKEKRETATLKCYPIPRHDTVYWYQQGPGQDPQFLISFYEKMQSDKGSIPDRFSAQQFSDYHSELNMSSLELGDSALYFCASSGQAKGQYQETQYFGPGTRLLVL.